These 19 T cell receptor beta chains came from one sample sequenced in a study of T cells in Graves' hyperthyroidism and ophthalmopathy. Using RNA transcripts as the source, TCR beta CDR3 regions were amplified. With the HTBI primer set, the TCR CDR3 went through a first round of RT-PCR. Each CDR3 protein gets one entry after TCRdb re-called the multiplex PCR reads with MiXCR. The table records more than 300,000 distinct CDR3 sequences, approximately 14% of them present only once. Sequencing used blood. These receptors were collected from a woman in her thirties with Graves' hyperthyroidism.

The rearrangement uses TRBV29-1 and TRBJ2-1; 14 positions match TRBD2. Looked up from germline, CDR1 is SQVTM and CDR2 is ANQGSEA. The J segment lost 5 bases and the V segment lost 7 bases, leaving 7 bases of the junction unmatched. This CDR3 comprises 15 residues. The CDR3 reads CSGYPGLAGDNEQFF. The DNA of the CDR3 is TGCAGCGGGTACCCGGGACTAGCGGGAGACAATGAGCAGTTCTTC.

This clonotype has a count of ten or more. The chain carries TRBV20-1 and TRBJ2-7; D is unclear. The CDR3 contains 15 residues. From germline, CDR1 is DFQATT and CDR2 SNEGSKA (reference sequence). The V and J ends lost 1 base and 1 base respectively, with 14 bases between them. Written as DNA, the CDR3 is TGCAGTGCTAGAGGGGGTTTGGGGATTTCCTACGAGCAGTACTTC. Translating it yields CSARGGLGISYEQYF.

The rearrangement uses TRBV29-1 and TRBJ2-1, with unresolved D. Per the germline V gene, CDR1 is SQVTM and CDR2 is ANQGSEA. CDR3 length: 14 residues. V lost 3 bases and J lost 0, with 9 bases in between. For the CDR3, the DNA is TGCAGCGTTGATTCGTCCTTCTCCTACAATGAGCAGTTCTTC. This codes for CSVDSSFSYNEQFF.

This clonotype was counted ten times or more. DNA of the CDR3: TGTGCCAGCAGTTTCGGTGGGGGGGGCTATGGCTACACCTTC. This sequence encodes CASSFGGGGYGYTF. V is TRBV12-3 or TRBV12-4 and J is TRBJ1-2, with D tentatively TRBD1 (5 bases). The V end lost 3 bases, the J end lost 4 bases, and 12 bases lay between the germline ends. The CDR3 has 14 residues.

This clonotype was seen a few times. The V call is TRBV6-2 or TRBV6-3, the J call TRBJ2-1; 11 bases agree with TRBD2. J lost 3 bases, V lost 6 bases, and 7 bases had no gene match. Looked up from germline, CDR1 is MNHEY and CDR2 is SVGEGT. The CDR3 sequence is 16 residues long. As DNA, the CDR3 is TGTGCCAGCAGACACTGGGGGACTAGCGGCTACAATGAGCAGTTCTTC. It is translated as CASRHWGTSGYNEQFF.

This clonotype was recorded many times. The chain links TRBV28 to TRBJ1-5; no clear D. There are 11 residues in the CDR3. The V end lost 6 bases, the J end lost 11 bases, and 11 bases lay between the germline ends. Germline V gene sequence: CDR1 MDHEN, CDR2 SYDVKM. In nucleotides, the CDR3 is TGTGCCAGCAGCCATCATACGTCCCAGCATTTT. This gives the protein CASSHHTSQHF.

This clonotype was recorded a few times. V usage is TRBV6-5 and J usage is TRBJ2-3, with a possible D match to TRBD2 (5 bases). From germline, CDR1 is MNHEY and CDR2 SVGAGI. The V and J ends lost 2 bases and 2 bases respectively, with 11 bases between them. The CDR3 has 15 amino acids. The CDR3 protein is CASSYGSPITDTQYF. The CDR3, as DNA: TGTGCCAGCAGTTACGGGAGCCCCATCACAGATACGCAGTATTTT.

This clonotype was found a few times. The chain recombines TRBV9 with TRBJ2-5; 7 nucleotides align to TRBD2. This CDR3 is 14 amino acids long. The J segment lost 4 bases and the V segment lost 3 bases, leaving 6 bases of the junction unmatched. Germline V gene sequence: CDR1 SGDLS, CDR2 YYNGEE. The CDR3: CASSDTGGRETQYF. The CDR3 region has the DNA TGTGCCAGCAGCGACACGGGGGGTCGAGAGACCCAGTACTTC.

A remark on this clonotype: This sequence may be a read error, since a much larger clone differs from it by one base. J is TRBJ2-6 and V is TRBV7-9, with D uncertain. The CDR3 runs 13 residues. The V gene lost 7 bases and the J gene lost 4 bases, with 8 bases spanning the gap. Germline assignment: CDR1 SEHNR and CDR2 FQNEAQ (reference sequence). The CDR3 spells CASIPVGANVLTF. The CDR3 nucleotides are TGTGCCAGCATCCCTGTGGGGGCCAACGTCCTGACTTTC.

Many counts were recorded for this clonotype. The rearrangement links TRBV7-2 to TRBJ2-1; 10 bases are a match to TRBD2. This CDR3 region has 15 residues. The V and J ends lost 8 bases and 7 bases, in that order; junction bases with no gene match: 11. The germline gives CDR1 SGHTA, CDR2 FQGNSA. CDR3 DNA sequence: TGTGCCAGCTTCAGAGGTAGCGGGGGGAAAAATGAGCAGTTCTTC. It encodes CASFRGSGGKNEQFF.

As for this clonotype: One end of the junction is discordant with germline, which a read error may explain. The chain uses TRBV3-1 and TRBJ2-1; possible D gene TRBD2, 5 bases. Germline V gene lookup returns CDR1 LGHDT and CDR2 YNNKEL (reference sequence). This CDR3 contains 15 residues. The CDR3 loop is CASSQGDGEWNEQSF. DNA for the CDR3: TGTGCCAGCAGCCAAGGTGACGGGGAATGGAATGAGCAGTCCTTC.

This clonotype was seen repeatedly, ten times or more. This chain links TRBV20-1 with TRBJ1-1, with 7 positions matching TRBD1. Per the germline V gene, CDR1 is DFQATT and CDR2 is SNEGSKA (reference sequence). With 5 bases clipped from V and 4 bases from J, the junction kept 10 bases outside the gene matches. This CDR3 comprises 14 residues. CDR3 region: CSAARNRGGTEAFF. The CDR3 nucleotides are TGCAGTGCTGCCCGAAACAGGGGCGGCACTGAAGCTTTCTTT.

This clonotype was found many times. The chain couples TRBV28 to TRBJ2-5; the match to TRBD2 covers 8 bases. This CDR3 region has 11 residues. V gave up 9 bases and J gave up 5 bases; unmatched junction bases: 2. Germline values: CDR1 MDHEN, CDR2 SYDVKM. The CDR3 DNA follows: TGTGCCAGTAGCGGGACGGAGACCCAGTACTTC. It is translated as CASSGTETQYF.

This clonotype was found a few times. The chain recombines TRBV6-5 with TRBJ2-2; tentative D call: TRBD2 (5 bases). In germline, CDR1 is MNHEY, CDR2 SVGAGI. The V end was cut by 0 bases, the J end by 3 bases, with 5 bases between. The CDR3 is 14 residues long. CDR3 amino acids: CASSYSGDTGELFF. CDR3 nucleotide sequence: TGTGCCAGCAGTTACTCGGGAGACACCGGGGAGCTGTTTTTT.

At least ten counts were recorded for this clonotype. The gene calls are TRBV5-6 and TRBJ2-5, with D possibly being TRBD2 (5 bases). The V gene's germline CDR1 is SGHDT and CDR2 YYEEEE. CDR3 length equals 15 residues. Trimming took 4 bases from V and 1 from J, leaving 14 bases between them. Here the CDR3 DNA reads TGTGCCAGCAGCACACCAGACCGGGGCCAAGAGACCCAGTACTTC. This gives the protein CASSTPDRGQETQYF.

The table lists this clonotype with a few counts. This chain links TRBV19 with TRBJ2-1; 8 bases agree with TRBD2. Trimming cost V 7 bases and J 9 bases; bases outside gene matches: 8. In germline, CDR1 is LNHDA, CDR2 SQIVND (reference sequence). The CDR3 runs 13 residues. The CDR3 DNA follows: TGTGCCAGTACGGAGTTCGGGGGGGGTGAGCAGTTCTTC. It is translated as CASTEFGGGEQFF. The entire variable domain, with the rest obtained from reference TRBV19 and TRBJ2-1, is as follows: DGGITQSPKYLFRKEGQNVTLSCEQNLNHDAMYWYRQDPGQGLRLIYYSQIVNDFQKGDIAEGYSVSREKKESFPLTVTSAQKNPTAFYLCASTEFGGGEQFFGPGTRLTVL.

Note on this clonotype: A junction end diverges from the germline sequence, so it may reflect a read error. The genes are TRBV2 and TRBJ2-7, with 7 bases aligning to TRBD1. The CDR3 has 15 amino acids. Germline CDR1 SNHLY, CDR2 FYNNEI. The CDR3 protein is CAGSESVQGLHEQYF. CDR3 nucleotide sequence: TGTGCCGGCAGTGAGAGTGTACAGGGGTTACACGAGCAGTACTTC.

This clonotype was recorded at least ten times. The chain joins TRBV20-1 to TRBJ2-5; 10 bases are a match to TRBD2. Germline V gene sequence: CDR1 DFQATT, CDR2 SNEGSKA (reference sequence). The length of the CDR3 is 13 residues. Trimming cost V 2 bases and J 4 bases; bases outside gene matches: 1. CDR3 region: CSARPSGRETQYF. CDR3 coding DNA: TGCAGTGCTAGACCTAGCGGGAGAGAGACCCAGTACTTC.

The chain has TRBV18 and TRBJ2-3; tentative D call: TRBD2 (6 bases). Germline V gene sequence: CDR1 KGHSH, CDR2 LQKENI. Trimming took 2 bases from V and 0 from J, leaving 9 bases between them. CDR3 length: 15 residues. CDR3 sequence reads: CASSPKGTSTDTQYF. CDR3 DNA: TGTGCCAGCTCACCAAAGGGGACTAGCACAGATACGCAGTATTTT.